The next 17 T cell receptor beta chains were all read from a single sample in a study of blood T cell repertoires in COVID-19. TCRdb's copy holds only in-frame clones and misses some; the assay was immunoSEQ multiplex PCR. Of 470,000 or so clones in the sample, approximately 90% were seen once. Specimen: peripheral blood. The receptors shown here come from a woman aged 25 to 39 with acute or convalescent COVID-19.

CDR3 residues: CASRPGGAGATNEKLFF. As DNA, the CDR3 is TGTGCCAGCAGGCCTGGAGGGGCAGGAGCAACTAATGAAAAACTGTTTTTT. The V and J genes are TRBV28 and TRBJ1-4; maybe TRBD1 (5 bases). CDR3 length equals 17 residues. V dropped 6 bases and J dropped 0 bases, with 17 bases sitting between them. Germline CDR1 and CDR2: MDHEN and SYDVKM.

The chain recombines TRBV29-1 with TRBJ2-5, with TRBD1 matching over 9 bases. The CDR3 runs to 19 residues. Germline CDR1 and CDR2: SQVTM and ANQGSEA. The junction had 25 bases not matched to a gene; V was cut back by 4 bases and J by 7 bases. CDR3 in amino acids: CSVGDTGGREGLPFGTQYF. CDR3 bases: TGCAGCGTTGGGGATACAGGGGGCCGAGAGGGGCTCCCATTTGGGACCCAGTACTTC.

The chain is built from TRBV7-6 and TRBJ2-2; D remains ambiguous. The V and J ends lost 3 bases and 3 bases respectively, with 11 bases between them. There are 15 residues in the CDR3. Germline CDR1 reads SGHVS; CDR2 reads FNYEAQ. CDR3 nucleotides: TGTGCCAGCAGCTTCCGGAACAGACACACCGGGGAGCTGTTTTTT. As protein: CASSFRNRHTGELFF.

The chain joins TRBV27 to TRBJ2-5, with TRBD2 as a possible D gene (5 bases). The germline CDR1 and CDR2 sequences are MNHEY and SMNVEV (reference sequence). CDR3 length: 14 amino acids. V shed 0 bases and J shed 5 bases, with 10 bases lying between them. The CDR3 coding sequence is TGTGCCAGCAGTTTATCGATGCGAGGGGAGACCCAGTACTTC. Protein product: CASSLSMRGETQYF.

CDR3 protein: CASSQDSPSTQYF. As DNA, the CDR3 is TGTGCCAGCAGCCAGGACAGCCCTTCTACGCAGTATTTT. The chain employs TRBV7-2 and TRBJ2-3; a weak D match, TRBD1 (6 bases). CDR1 and CDR2 from the germline V gene are SGHTA and FQGNSA. Trimming pared 5 bases from V and 8 bases from J, leaving 14 bases between. CDR3 length equals 13 residues. Using reference TRBV7-2 and TRBJ2-3 for the parts outside the CDR3, the full variable domain is GAGVSQSPSNKVTEKGKDVELRCDPISGHTALYWYRQSLGQGLEFLIYFQGNSAPDKSGLPSDRFSAERTGGSVSTLTIQRTQQEDSAVYLCASSQDSPSTQYFGPGTRLTVL.

The chain combines TRBV10-3 with TRBJ2-7; TRBD1 is a possible D gene (6 bases). The CDR3 length is 13 residues. With 5 bases removed from V and 1 base from J, the gap between germline ends came to 9 bases. The germline CDR1 and CDR2 sequences are ENHRY and SYGVKD. The CDR3 here is CAISLGQSYEQYF. In DNA form, the CDR3 reads TGTGCCATCAGTCTAGGACAGTCCTACGAGCAGTACTTC.

This clone was counted between two and nine times. The rearrangement uses TRBV6-5 and TRBJ1-6; TRBD1 matches at 8 bases. This CDR3 has 15 residues. V was clipped by 6 bases and J by 2 bases; unmatched bases: 3. Germline CDR1 and CDR2: MNHEY and SVGAGI. The CDR3 nucleotides are TGTGCCAGCAGGATACAGGGGGCCTATAATTCACCCCTCCACTTT. Amino acid sequence: CASRIQGAYNSPLHF.

The J gene is TRBJ1-4, the V gene TRBV5-5, with 7 bases identical to TRBD1. Germline CDR1 and CDR2: SGHKS and YYEKEE (reference sequence). V lost 2 bases, J lost 8 bases, and 9 bases stayed unmatched. The CDR3 spans 15 residues. This CDR3 reads CASSFLAGGLEKLFF. The CDR3, as DNA: TGTGCCAGCAGCTTCCTTGCAGGGGGATTGGAAAAACTGTTTTTT.

The genes are TRBV3-1 (or the pseudogene TRBV3-2) and TRBJ1-1; 9 nucleotides agree with TRBD1. The CDR3 is 18 amino acids. V gave up 4 bases and J gave up 6 bases; unmatched junction bases: 18. Per germline, CDR1 LGHDT and CDR2 YNNKEL (reference sequence). CDR3 region: CASSLKGTGNSIVPEAFF. DNA of the CDR3: TGTGCCAGCAGCCTTAAAGGGACAGGGAACTCGATCGTCCCTGAAGCTTTCTTT.

CDR3 nucleotide sequence: TGTGCCAGCAGGCGGAGGAATGAGCAGTTCTTC. Encoded protein: CASRRRNEQFF. This chain connects TRBV6-5 to TRBJ2-1; a possible D gene is TRBD2 (5 bases). The CDR3 totals 11 residues. CDR1 MNHEY and CDR2 SVGAGI come from the germline V gene. V lost 6 bases, J lost 7 bases, and 7 bases lay in between.

The rearrangement uses TRBV5-8 and TRBJ2-1; weak D call: TRBD1 (7 bases). V was cut by 3 bases and J by 3 bases, with 13 bases left in between. CDR3 length: 15 amino acids. Germline-derived CDR1 and CDR2 are SGHTS and YDEGEE. CDR3 in amino acids: CASSSEGAHYNEQFF. Written as DNA, the CDR3 is TGTGCCAGCAGCTCGGAGGGGGCCCACTACAATGAGCAGTTCTTC.

V usage is TRBV7-8 and J usage is TRBJ2-7, with D perhaps matching TRBD1 (5 bases). Germline V gene data show CDR1 as SGHVS and CDR2 as FQNEAQ. V lost 5 bases and J 3 bases, leaving 8 bases between the germline ends. The CDR3 spans 12 residues. The CDR3 spells CASSQTVYEQYF. The CDR3 DNA reads TGTGCCAGCAGCCAGACAGTCTACGAGCAGTACTTC.

CDR3 sequence: CASSSRMEETQYF. CDR3 in DNA: TGTGCCAGCAGCTCTAGGATGGAAGAGACCCAGTACTTC. This chain joins TRBV2 and TRBJ2-5; no definite D call. Trimming removed 6 bases at V and 3 bases at J, with 11 bases between. The CDR3 spans 13 residues. Germline assignment: CDR1 SNHLY and CDR2 FYNNEI. Filled out from reference TRBV2 and TRBJ2-5, the complete variable domain reads EPEVTQTPSHQVTQMGQEVILRCVPISNHLYFYWYRQILGQKVEFLVSFYNNEISEKSEIFDDQFSVERPDGSNFTLKIRSTKLEDSAMYFCASSSRMEETQYFGPGTRLLVL.

This chain connects TRBV6-5 to TRBJ1-3; weak D call: TRBD1 (5 bases). Trimming removed 2 bases at V and 3 bases at J, with 11 bases between. The germline V gene has CDR1 MNHEY and CDR2 SVGAGI. CDR3 size: 15 residues. CDR3 residues: CASSYNWGVGNTIYF. Here the CDR3 DNA reads TGTGCCAGCAGTTACAATTGGGGGGTTGGAAACACCATATATTTT.

The V gene is TRBV6-6, the J gene TRBJ1-6; the match to TRBD1 covers 8 bases. The germline V gene has CDR1 MNHNY and CDR2 SVGAGI (reference sequence). CDR3 length equals 16 residues. J lost 9 bases, V lost 6 bases, and 13 bases had no gene match. This CDR3 reads CASSYTGSGGTSPLHF. The DNA of the CDR3 is TGTGCCAGCAGCTACACGGGGTCAGGGGGCACTTCACCCCTCCACTTT.

The sample holds a few counts of this clone. CDR3 in amino acids: CASSGTALGSGNTIYF. The CDR3 DNA is TGTGCCAGCAGCGGGACAGCTCTGGGCTCTGGAAACACCATATATTTT. The chain recombines TRBV6-6 with TRBJ1-3; 7 bases are shared with TRBD1. Germline CDR1 and CDR2: MNHNY and SVGAGI (reference sequence). V was clipped by 6 bases and J by 0 bases; unmatched bases: 8. The CDR3 runs to 16 residues.

For this clone: This same CDR3 is encoded by further DNA sequences in the sample. The chain links TRBV5-1 to TRBJ2-7, with 7 nucleotides matching TRBD2. Trimming cost V 0 bases and J 2 bases; bases outside gene matches: 2. Germline V gives CDR1 SGHRS, CDR2 YFSETQ. The CDR3 has 14 amino acids. The chain's CDR3 is CASSLAGGPYEQYF. The CDR3 region has the DNA TGCGCCAGCAGCTTGGCGGGGGGACCCTACGAGCAGTACTTC.